The 3 T cell receptor beta chains below come from one sample, sequenced in a study of PD-1 blockade in classical Hodgkin lymphoma. Profiling relied on immunoSEQ multiplex PCR, and the TCRdb table lists in-frame clones only, not all of them. The data contain 30,000 to 35,000 clones, 75% to 95% of them singletons. Relapse after autologous stem cell transplantation occurred in every patient, and brentuximab vedotin exposure varied. Investigators isolated CD4+ T cells from thawed PBMCs through magnetic negative selection. The sequencing here drew on CD4+ T cells from blood, taken at baseline. Receptor source: a human donor with classical Hodgkin lymphoma.

The chain has TRBV27 and TRBJ1-3, with D perhaps TRBD1 (5 bases). Germline V gene sequence: CDR1 MNHEY, CDR2 SMNVEV (reference sequence). CDR3 length equals 16 residues. V was shortened by 3 bases and J by 2 bases, with 14 bases between the two germline ends. The CDR3 sequence: CASSLMGGIAGNTIYF. The CDR3 nucleotides read TGTGCCAGCAGTTTGATGGGGGGAATAGCTGGAAACACCATATATTTT.

The chain recombines TRBV28 with TRBJ2-1; 11 bases agree with TRBD1. The trim removed 3 bases at V and 8 bases at J, leaving 12 bases unmatched. Germline CDR1 reads MDHEN; CDR2 reads SYDVKM. The CDR3 is 17 residues long. The CDR3 reads CASSFGHPGQGVYEQFF. As DNA, the CDR3 is TGTGCCAGCAGTTTTGGGCATCCGGGACAGGGGGTGTATGAGCAGTTCTTC. Combining the CDR3 with reference TRBV28 and TRBJ2-1 gives the whole variable domain DVKVTQSSRYLVKRTGEKVFLECVQDMDHENMFWYRQDPGLGLRLIYFSYDVKMKEKGDIPEGYSVSREKKERFSLILESASTNQTSMYLCASSFGHPGQGVYEQFFGPGTRLTVL.

The chain combines TRBV5-1 with TRBJ2-1, with 9 bases that match TRBD1. Germline trimming cut 0 bases from V and 1 base from J; bases unmatched to any gene: 5. The CDR3 is 17 amino acids. Germline loops: CDR1 SGHRS, CDR2 YFSETQ. In DNA form, the CDR3 reads TGCGCCAGCAGCTTGGCCGCCGGGACAGGGTCCTACAATGAGCAGTTCTTC. As protein: CASSLAAGTGSYNEQFF.